This T cell receptor (beta chain) was profiled in a study of blood T cell repertoires in COVID-19. Study overall: Acute-phase and convalescent COVID-19 samples originated in the United States, Italy and Spain. Sample material is recorded as cDNA or gDNA derived from T cells, B-cell-depleted T cells, or PBMCs.

In the authors' workflow: Amplification from reference gene primers served as the basis for estimated nucleated cell counts. Profiling relied on immunoSEQ multiplex PCR, and the TCRdb table lists in-frame clones only, not all of them. V and J calls plus clone size are reproduced from that table; the DNA served to infer D and trimming. The sample carries 75,000 to 95,000 clones, 80% to 90% recorded once. Trimming took 4 bases from V and 3 from J; bases not matched to a gene: 5. Germline V gene sequence: CDR1 MDHEN, CDR2 SYDVKM. The CDR3 consists of 15 residues. The rearrangement uses TRBV28 and TRBJ1-5; TRBD1 matches at 8 bases. What was sequenced was peripheral blood. This receptor was taken from a man aged 50-60 years with active COVID-19. CDR3 residues: CASSSPDRVNQPQHF. The CDR3 coding sequence is TGTGCCAGCAGTTCCCCGGACAGGGTCAATCAGCCCCAGCATTTT.